These 26 T cell receptor beta chains share one sample of origin, sequenced in a study of blood T cell repertoires in COVID-19. The protocol was immunoSEQ multiplex PCR, while the TCRdb copy is restricted to in-frame clones and leaves out a portion. This sample has around 260,000 clones; approximately 86% occur once, and the top ten carry over 1.5%. The sample comprised peripheral blood. These receptors all come from a man aged 30 to 39 with active or convalescent COVID-19.

This rearrangement joins TRBV5-4 to TRBJ2-1; D call uncertain. This CDR3 is 14 amino acids long. Germline CDR1 is SGHNT and CDR2 is YYREEE (reference sequence). The V end was cut by 2 bases, the J end by 4 bases, with 10 bases between. The CDR3 nucleotides are TGTGCCAGCAGCTTTCGGTCCGAGTACAATGAGCAGTTCTTC. Translating gives CASSFRSEYNEQFF. Using reference TRBV5-4 and TRBJ2-1 for the parts outside the CDR3, the full variable domain is ETGVTQSPTHLIKTRGQQVTLRCSSQSGHNTVSWYQQALGQGPQFIFQYYREEENGRGNFPPRFSGLQFPNYSSELNVNALELDDSALYLCASSFRSEYNEQFFGPGTRLTVL.

The rearrangement joins TRBV2 to TRBJ1-6; no reliable D call. Per the germline V gene, CDR1 is SNHLY and CDR2 is FYNNEI. This CDR3 has 14 amino acids. Trimming shortened V by 3 bases and J by 7 bases, and 10 bases separated the two germline ends. CDR3 bases: TGTGCCAGCAGTGATGGGCTAAAAAATTCACCCCTCCACTTT. Translated, it gives CASSDGLKNSPLHF.

The chain carries TRBV9 and TRBJ1-1, with D possibly matching TRBD1 (6 bases). The CDR3 totals 16 residues. Germline-derived CDR1 and CDR2 are SGDLS and YYNGEE. Trimming pared 4 bases from V and 2 bases from J, leaving 18 bases between. The CDR3 loop is CASSTPRWGGNTEAFF. In DNA form, the CDR3 reads TGTGCCAGCAGCACACCCCGGTGGGGGGGCAACACTGAAGCTTTCTTT.

This rearrangement joins TRBV6-1 to TRBJ1-5, with D perhaps matching TRBD1 (6 bases). Germline CDR1 reads MNHNS; CDR2 reads SASEGT. This CDR3 comprises 17 residues. V was trimmed by 4 bases and J by 3 bases, leaving 19 bases between them. CDR3 residues: CASSAPTGSRVNQPQHF. The CDR3 nucleotides are TGTGCCAGCAGTGCCCCTACAGGGAGTAGGGTCAATCAGCCCCAGCATTTT.

CDR3 DNA sequence: TGTGCCAGCAGCTTAGACAAGAGACAGGGTCGGGAGACCCAGTACTTC. It translates to CASSLDKRQGRETQYF. The chain combines TRBV7-2 with TRBJ2-5; 7 bases fit TRBD1. This CDR3 has 16 amino acids. The germline V gene has CDR1 SGHTA and CDR2 FQGNSA. V dropped 1 base and J dropped 5; count of bases not matched to a gene: 10.

V usage is TRBV11-2 and J usage is TRBJ1-6, with D perhaps matching TRBD1 (5 bases). Per germline, CDR1 SGHAT and CDR2 FQNNGV. V lost 3 bases to trimming and J lost 5 bases, with 11 bases between them. The CDR3 has 15 residues. CDR3 in DNA: TGTGCCAGCAGCTTCAGTTCCAGGGATAATTCACCCCTCCACTTT. As protein: CASSFSSRDNSPLHF.

The gene calls are TRBV28 and TRBJ2-3; 14 bases are shared with TRBD2. J was trimmed by 2 bases and V by 3 bases; bases with no gene match: 10. The CDR3 totals 19 residues. Germline loops: CDR1 MDHEN, CDR2 SYDVKM. The chain's CDR3 is CASSFLAGTSGGFTDTQYF. In DNA form, the CDR3 reads TGTGCCAGCAGTTTTTTGGCCGGGACTAGCGGGGGATTCACAGATACGCAGTATTTT.

This chain uses TRBV18 with TRBJ2-7, with 7 bases matching TRBD1. The V segment lost 2 bases and the J segment 2 bases; nucleotides outside the gene matches: 15. The CDR3 contains 18 residues. The germline gives CDR1 KGHSH, CDR2 LQKENI. In DNA, the CDR3 is TGTGCCAGCTCACCAGCGAGAGTTGACCGGGACAGTGCCTACGAGCAGTACTTC. It is translated as CASSPARVDRDSAYEQYF.

The chain joins TRBV11-2 to TRBJ1-5, with 7 positions matching TRBD1. V gave up 1 base and J gave up 4 bases; unmatched junction bases: 1. CDR1 SGHAT and CDR2 FQNNGV come from the germline V gene. There are 14 residues in the CDR3. CDR3 coding DNA: TGTGCCAGCAGCTTAGGGACAGGAAATCAGCCCCAGCATTTT. Translation: CASSLGTGNQPQHF.

The V gene is TRBV4-1, the J gene TRBJ1-1; tentatively, D is TRBD1 (5 bases). The ends were cut back, 2 bases at V and 0 bases at J, with 7 bases in the middle. The CDR3 loop spans 14 amino acids. Germline CDR1 and CDR2: MGHRA and YSYEKL. The CDR3 DNA reads TGCGCCAGCAGCCAACTGGGGCTGAACACTGAAGCTTTCTTT. This translates into CASSQLGLNTEAFF.

The CDR3 reads CASSAGQYNEQFF. The CDR3 nucleotides are TGTGCCAGCAGCGCGGGTCAGTACAATGAGCAGTTCTTC. V and J are TRBV7-6 and TRBJ2-1; D perhaps matches TRBD2 (5 bases). The germline gives CDR1 SGHVS, CDR2 FNYEAQ. Trimming removed 5 bases from V and 4 bases from J, with 9 bases in between. The length of the CDR3 is 13 residues.

The rearrangement links TRBV12-3 or TRBV12-4 to TRBJ1-3; D uncertain. The length of the CDR3 is 13 residues. Trimming removed 5 bases at V and 1 base at J, with 6 bases between. The DNA of the CDR3 is TGTGCCAGCAGTCTCCTGTCTGGAAACACCATATATTTT. Amino acids: CASSLLSGNTIYF.

The chain couples TRBV6-5 to TRBJ1-1; 7 nucleotides agree with TRBD1. Trimming at V came to 6 bases and at J to 0 bases, leaving 7 bases not matched to a gene. In germline, CDR1 is MNHEY, CDR2 SVGAGI. The CDR3 is 15 residues long. CDR3 protein: CASRDLGGMNTEAFF. The CDR3 bases are TGTGCCAGCAGGGACCTAGGGGGCATGAACACTGAAGCTTTCTTT.

The DNA of the CDR3 is TGCGCCAGCAGCCAAGATCTCAGGGGGTCTTACGGAAACACCATATATTTT. Translation: CASSQDLRGSYGNTIYF. The genes are TRBV4-3 and TRBJ1-3; the match to TRBD1 covers 7 bases. With V trimmed by 0 bases and J by 4 bases, 9 bases remained unmatched. The germline V gene encodes CDR1 LGHNA and CDR2 YSLEER. The CDR3 consists of 17 residues.

This clone was seen a handful of times. The rearrangement uses TRBV30 and TRBJ2-5, with 9 bases fitting TRBD2. CDR1 GTSNPN and CDR2 SVGIG come from the germline V gene (reference sequence). This CDR3 has 14 residues. The junction had 3 bases not matched to a gene; V was cut back by 0 bases and J by 4 bases. The CDR3 DNA reads TGTGCCTGGAGTGTTGGACTAGCGACAGAGACCCAGTACTTC. Encoded protein: CAWSVGLATETQYF.

This sequence joins TRBV11-2 and TRBJ2-2; TRBD2 agrees at 10 bases. Germline trimming cut 5 bases from V and 2 bases from J; bases unmatched to any gene: 5. The CDR3 has 16 amino acids. Germline values: CDR1 SGHAT, CDR2 FQNNGV. The CDR3 region is CASSRVAGGNTGELFF. CDR3 DNA sequence: TGTGCCAGCAGCCGAGTAGCGGGGGGTAACACCGGGGAGCTGTTTTTT.

This sequence joins TRBV25-1 and TRBJ2-7, with TRBD1 matching over 7 bases. The CDR3 is 13 amino acids. Per germline, CDR1 MGHDK and CDR2 SYGVNS. The CDR3 bases are TGTGGAGACTGGAAGGGACAGTACTACGAGCAGTACTTC. Encoded protein: CGDWKGQYYEQYF.

In this sample, this clone turned up once. The rearrangement links TRBV6-2 or TRBV6-3 to TRBJ1-5, with D possibly TRBD1 on 5 matching bases. V lost 2 bases and J 3 bases, leaving 26 bases between the germline ends. The CDR3 is made up of 20 amino acids. Germline CDR1 MNHEY, CDR2 SVGEGT. The CDR3 sequence: CASSYLRIILTGGVNQPQHF. The CDR3 region has the DNA TGTGCCAGCAGTTACCTGAGGATAATATTAACAGGAGGGGTCAATCAGCCCCAGCATTTT.

The gene calls are TRBV29-1 and TRBJ2-1; no firm D call. Per germline, CDR1 SQVTM and CDR2 ANQGSEA. The CDR3 totals 13 residues. V lost 3 bases and J lost 5, with 11 bases in between. CDR3 sequence (DNA): TGCAGCGTTGACATCACAGCACACAATGAGCAGTTCTTC. Translating gives CSVDITAHNEQFF.

This clone was observed once. This sequence joins TRBV7-9 and TRBJ2-7; D is unresolved. CDR3 size: 13 residues. CDR1 is SEHNR, CDR2 FQNEAQ, per germline (reference sequence). V was pared by 7 bases and J by 3 bases, with 13 bases between. The DNA of the CDR3 is TGTGCCAGCATCGGTGACACAAACTACGAGCAGTACTTC. It yields the protein CASIGDTNYEQYF.

This sequence joins TRBV11-2 and TRBJ2-1; the D is unclear. V gave up 5 bases and J gave up 7 bases, with 9 bases separating them. Germline lookup yields CDR1 SGHAT and CDR2 FQNNGV. The CDR3 runs to 12 residues. The CDR3 sequence: CASSDDLNEQFF. CDR3 bases: TGTGCCAGCAGCGATGACTTAAATGAGCAGTTCTTC.

This clone was counted between two and nine times. The gene calls are TRBV30 and TRBJ1-5, with D perhaps matching TRBD1 (6 bases). Trimming took off 0 bases at V and 3 bases at J, with 24 bases between the two ends. This CDR3 region has 19 residues. Germline assignment: CDR1 GTSNPN and CDR2 SVGIG (reference sequence). The CDR3 reads CAWSVGSPVGHNTNQPQHF. CDR3 DNA: TGTGCCTGGAGTGTAGGTTCCCCGGTGGGACACAATACCAATCAGCCCCAGCATTTT.

The chain has TRBV5-1 and TRBJ2-5; D not resolved. Germline V gene sequence: CDR1 SGHRS, CDR2 YFSETQ. V lost 4 bases, J lost 3 bases, and 13 bases lay in between. There are 14 residues in the CDR3. CDR3 residues: CASSPSTQKETQYF. DNA of the CDR3: TGCGCCAGCAGCCCGTCAACCCAGAAAGAGACCCAGTACTTC.

J is TRBJ2-7 and V is TRBV2, with TRBD1 matching 11 bases. The V gene end was trimmed by 5 bases and the J gene end by 7 bases; junction bases not matched to a gene: 4. The CDR3 is 13 residues long. Germline values: CDR1 SNHLY, CDR2 FYNNEI. The CDR3 DNA reads TGTGCCAGCAGTCGGGACAGGGGGAGTGAGCAGTACTTC. Protein: CASSRDRGSEQYF. Full variable domain (outside the CDR3, taken from reference TRBV2 and TRBJ2-7): EPEVTQTPSHQVTQMGQEVILRCVPISNHLYFYWYRQILGQKVEFLVSFYNNEISEKSEIFDDQFSVERPDGSNFTLKIRSTKLEDSAMYFCASSRDRGSEQYFGPGTRLTVT.

A note on this clone: At one boundary the junction diverges from the germline segment, which might be a read error. The chain links TRBV7-9 to TRBJ2-7; 9 positions agree with TRBD1. This CDR3 spans 12 amino acids. Germline CDR1 and CDR2: SEHNR and FQNEAQ (reference sequence). DNA for the CDR3: TGTGCCAGCAGCTCCGCGGGGACAGGGTTTAGCTTC. Encoded protein: CASSSAGTGFSF.

This chain joins TRBV5-1 and TRBJ1-4, with a tentative D call TRBD1 (6 bases). Germline CDR1 reads SGHRS; CDR2 reads YFSETQ. The CDR3 sequence is 16 residues long. The V and J ends lost 0 bases and 6 bases respectively, with 15 bases between them. The CDR3 DNA reads as TGCGCCAGCAGCTTGGCCATCAGGGGCGCAGATGAAAAACTGTTTTTT. Its protein product is CASSLAIRGADEKLFF.